This T cell receptor (beta chain) was observed in a study of cytomegalovirus exposure and HLA in healthy donors. On the study more broadly: Of all 400 or so donors who were genotyped, about 84% belonged to the Caucasian-associated ancestry cluster.

Trimming stripped 0 bases from V and 6 bases from J, with 14 bases between. This CDR3 spans 16 amino acids. Germline V gene sequence: CDR1 SGHAT, CDR2 FQNNGV. About this clone: Its antigen remains unidentified.

Overall study results and limits: Per a later analysis, HLA-associated TCR beta chains showed more clonal expansion than other, equally common TCR beta chains. The majority of CMV-associated TCR beta chains were reported as apparently HLA-restricted in a later analysis.

Primers for the PCR totalled 60 Vbeta and 13 Jbeta. As processed by the authors: Per a later analysis, the number of unique TCR beta chains was approximately 80 million, of which around 9.9 million were shared. Using immunoSEQ multiplex PCR, the repertoire was profiled, and TCRdb retains in-frame clones only, with some absent. V, J and clone size are taken as reported in that table, and D and trimming were inferred from the DNA itself. The sample lists some 170,000 clones, around 80% occurring once. This TCR derives from a woman aged 25 to 45 in good health and CMV-seronegative. V gene TRBV11-2 combines with J gene TRBJ1-4; possible D gene TRBD1, 5 bases. Sequencing was performed on PBMCs. CDR3 loop: CASSLDPTGAYEKLFF. CDR3 bases: TGTGCCAGCAGCTTAGATCCTACAGGCGCGTATGAAAAACTGTTTTTT.